Detailed here is one TCR beta chain. Its antigen is still unknown. The sample belongs to a study of blood T cells in healthy people across ages. General study results and limits: Strongly correlated with naive T cell percentage was TCR beta diversity. Significant beta diversity loss was already apparent by age roughly 44, declining roughly linearly.

Healthy Caucasian individuals from Russia aged 6 to 90 served as donors. The authors ran a second PCR of about 6 to 11 cycles using a sample-barcoded 5' primer and a J-beta primer mix. In TCRdb, the 5' RACE reads were re-called with MiXCR into one record per CDR3 protein. The sample lists some 670,000 distinct CDR3 sequences, about 50% occurring once. The clonotype originates from a woman older than 75 in good health. Sample: blood.

The CDR3 DNA sequence: TGTGCCACGGTTCCCGGGACAAGCTGGGGCCAGTTCTTC. Translating it yields CATVPGTSWGQFF. V is TRBV2 and J is TRBJ2-1; maybe TRBD1 (6 bases). V dropped 10 bases and J dropped 13 bases, with 23 bases sitting between them. The CDR3 is made up of 13 amino acids. From germline, CDR1 is SNHLY and CDR2 FYNNEI.